This is a list of T cell receptor beta chains from one sample in a study of regulatory T cells in long-lasting Graves disease. One entry per CDR3 protein, called by TCRdb with MiXCR from the multiplex PCR reads. The table records fewer than 400,000 distinct CDR3 sequences, 18% of them present only once. This specimen was peripheral blood mononuclear cells (PBMCs), taken at new diagnosis, from a patient treated with antithyroid drugs. The receptors were gathered from a female donor with Graves disease. The CDR3 runs from the conserved cysteine through the conserved F or W. The D gene is left open where the match is weak. Clone size is stated in some rows and not others, as once, few, many or a class when expanded.

TGTGCCAGTAGTATACGCCCCCCCGAGACTTTTTCGAACACCGGGGAGCTGTTTTTT CASSIRPPETFSNTGELFF - TRBJ2-2 TRBV19 -
TGTGCCAGCAGGACCCACAACCTAGCGGGAGAAGCCCACGAGCAGTACTTC CASRTHNLAGEAHEQYF many TRBJ2-7 TRBV6-1 TRBD2
TGTGCCAGCTCCCCCAACGGAATGAACACTGAAGCTTTCTTT CASSPNGMNTEAFF many TRBJ1-1 TRBV12-3/TRBV12-4 -
TGTGCCAGCAGCGCCTTCGGGACTAGCCCCTACAATGAGCAGTTCTTC CASSAFGTSPYNEQFF - TRBJ2-1 TRBV9 TRBD2
TGTGCCAGCAGCTCGATTACGACTGATACGCAGTATTTT CASSSITTDTQYF - TRBJ2-3 TRBV7-3 -
TGTGCCAGTAGCCCCGATGGCGGGAGGGCCGGAGGTGGTGAGCAGTTCTTC CASSPDGGRAGGGEQFF few TRBJ2-1 TRBV19 TRBD2
TGTGCCAGCAGCGGGCACAGGAAGCCCTACGAGCAGTACTTC CASSGHRKPYEQYF - TRBJ2-7 TRBV7-2 -
TGTGCCAGCGCCCAAACAGGGGTGGAAAAACTGTTTTTT CASAQTGVEKLFF many TRBJ1-4 TRBV27 TRBD1
TGTGCCAGCAGCAGGGCGTCAATGAACACTGAAGCTTTCTTT CASSRASMNTEAFF many TRBJ1-1 TRBV6-1 -
TGTGCCAGCAGTCCCCCGACCCTGGGACCCCAGCATTTT CASSPPTLGPQHF many TRBJ1-5 TRBV12-3/TRBV12-4 -
TGTGCCAGCAGCCTAAGGGCGACGGTTAGCTCCTACGAGCAGTACTTC CASSLRATVSSYEQYF - TRBJ2-7 TRBV28 -
TGTGCCTCACAGACTAGCGGGACCGGTACGCAGTATTTT CASQTSGTGTQYF many TRBJ2-3 TRBV24-1 TRBD2
TGCAGTGCCACCGGGACAGGGAGCGGCACCGGGGAGCTGTTTTTT CSATGTGSGTGELFF few TRBJ2-2 TRBV20-1 TRBD1
TGCAGTGCTAGAGATTGGGCTAGCGCCGCGGGTGTCAATGAGCAGTTCTTC CSARDWASAAGVNEQFF many TRBJ2-1 TRBV20-1 -
TGTGTCTGGAGGGGGGACAGGAGACCCTACGAGCAGTACTTC CVWRGDRRPYEQYF - TRBJ2-7 TRBV30 TRBD1
TGCAGCGTTCTGGAAGGGGGCGCGAAGGGCTACACCTTC CSVLEGGAKGYTF - TRBJ1-2 TRBV29-1 TRBD1
TGTGCCAGCACCGGGACAGGGGTTTCCTACAATGAGCAGTTCTTC CASTGTGVSYNEQFF many TRBJ2-1 TRBV12-3/TRBV12-4 TRBD1
TGTGCCAGCTCAGCCGGGACAGGGGGCTCTGGCTACACCTTC CASSAGTGGSGYTF many TRBJ1-2 TRBV18 TRBD1
TGTGCCAGCAGTGCGGGATTCACAGATACGCAGTATTTT CASSAGFTDTQYF many TRBJ2-3 TRBV25-1 -
TGTGCCACCTCAAGGCTCACTGGGGGGGGAACCTACGAGCAGTACTTC CATSRLTGGGTYEQYF - TRBJ2-7 TRBV19 TRBD2
TGTGCCAGCAGCCAAGAATATGGAGACACTGAAGCTTTCTTT CASSQEYGDTEAFF - TRBJ1-1 TRBV14 -
TGTGCCACCAGTGAGTACACCGGGGAGCTGTTTTTT CATSEYTGELFF many TRBJ2-2 TRBV24-1 -
TGTGCCAGCATGCAAGGGACTAACTACGAGCAGTACTTC CASMQGTNYEQYF many TRBJ2-7 TRBV28 TRBD2
TGTGCCAGCAGACGAGGACAGGGAGGATACGAGCAGTACTTC CASRRGQGGYEQYF many TRBJ2-7 TRBV28 TRBD1
TGCAGTGCTAGACGCAAGGGACTAGCTATCAATGAGCAGTTCTTC CSARRKGLAINEQFF many TRBJ2-1 TRBV20-1 TRBD2
TGTGCCAGCAAAGATCACCCCACAGAGACCCAGTACTTC CASKDHPTETQYF many TRBJ2-5 TRBV7-9 -
TGTGCCAGCAGTTTTTGGCGGGATGGAGGTGAGCGGTTCTTC CASSFWRDGGERFF - TRBJ2-1 TRBV12-3/TRBV12-4 -
TGTGCCAGCACCCCAGGGGGTAATGAAAAACTGTTTTTT CASTPGGNEKLFF few TRBJ1-4 TRBV28 TRBD1
TGTGCTAGTGGTTTGGTAGGCAGGGAGGACAATCAGCCCCAGCATTTT CASGLVGREDNQPQHF many TRBJ1-5 TRBV12-5 -
TGTGCCAGTGCCCCCGGGTGGGACAGAGCTAACTATGGCTACACCTTC CASAPGWDRANYGYTF many TRBJ1-2 TRBV19 TRBD1
TGCAGCCTTATAACCGGGACAGGGGTCACAGATACGCAGTATTTT CSLITGTGVTDTQYF many TRBJ2-3 TRBV29-1 TRBD1
TGTGCCAGCAGTCGGACTAGCGGGAGATGGGTCACAGATACGCAGTATTTT CASSRTSGRWVTDTQYF - TRBJ2-3 TRBV2 TRBD2
TGCGCCAGCAACATCCCGGGACTCAGGGGAGGAAACACCATATATTTT CASNIPGLRGGNTIYF - TRBJ1-3 TRBV4-1 -
TGTGCCAGCAGCCGGTCTCGAGGGGGCAACACTGAAGCTTTCTTT CASSRSRGGNTEAFF few TRBJ1-1 TRBV11-3 TRBD1
TGTGCCAGCTCACCGATTAGGATCAGGGGGCCAAGCAATCAGCCCCAGCATTTT CASSPIRIRGPSNQPQHF few TRBJ1-5 TRBV18 TRBD1